This TCR beta chain was identified in a study of glioma-infiltrating T cells. The CDR3 length is 13 residues. Using RNA template, CDR3s of TCR alpha and beta were amplified with iRepertoire arm-PCR. For one-step reverse transcription and amplification, roughly 85-450 ng of tissue mRNA or PBMC total RNA was used. TCRdb redid the calling of the multiplex PCR reads with MiXCR, one entry per CDR3 protein. The table lists about 180,000 distinct CDR3 sequences, approximately 40% of them singletons. Study outcomes and limitations: Gliomas, especially low-grade, showed above-expected tissue-blood divergence; non-neoplastic patients showed below.

Remarks on this clonotype: Its target is unknown. At one of its ends the junction is not consistent with the germline gene, which may arise from a read error.

V and J are TRBV12-3 or TRBV12-4 and TRBJ2-5, with TRBD2 matching 9 bases. Sequenced: glioma tissue, nonneoplastic brain tissue, or PBMCs (not recorded which). This receptor was taken from a human donor with low-grade glioma or glioblastoma, undergoing nonglioma brain surgery, or in good health (not recorded which). The CDR3 DNA is TGTGCCAGCAGTCTAGCGGGATATGAGACCCAGTACTTC. Its translation is CASSLAGYETQYF.